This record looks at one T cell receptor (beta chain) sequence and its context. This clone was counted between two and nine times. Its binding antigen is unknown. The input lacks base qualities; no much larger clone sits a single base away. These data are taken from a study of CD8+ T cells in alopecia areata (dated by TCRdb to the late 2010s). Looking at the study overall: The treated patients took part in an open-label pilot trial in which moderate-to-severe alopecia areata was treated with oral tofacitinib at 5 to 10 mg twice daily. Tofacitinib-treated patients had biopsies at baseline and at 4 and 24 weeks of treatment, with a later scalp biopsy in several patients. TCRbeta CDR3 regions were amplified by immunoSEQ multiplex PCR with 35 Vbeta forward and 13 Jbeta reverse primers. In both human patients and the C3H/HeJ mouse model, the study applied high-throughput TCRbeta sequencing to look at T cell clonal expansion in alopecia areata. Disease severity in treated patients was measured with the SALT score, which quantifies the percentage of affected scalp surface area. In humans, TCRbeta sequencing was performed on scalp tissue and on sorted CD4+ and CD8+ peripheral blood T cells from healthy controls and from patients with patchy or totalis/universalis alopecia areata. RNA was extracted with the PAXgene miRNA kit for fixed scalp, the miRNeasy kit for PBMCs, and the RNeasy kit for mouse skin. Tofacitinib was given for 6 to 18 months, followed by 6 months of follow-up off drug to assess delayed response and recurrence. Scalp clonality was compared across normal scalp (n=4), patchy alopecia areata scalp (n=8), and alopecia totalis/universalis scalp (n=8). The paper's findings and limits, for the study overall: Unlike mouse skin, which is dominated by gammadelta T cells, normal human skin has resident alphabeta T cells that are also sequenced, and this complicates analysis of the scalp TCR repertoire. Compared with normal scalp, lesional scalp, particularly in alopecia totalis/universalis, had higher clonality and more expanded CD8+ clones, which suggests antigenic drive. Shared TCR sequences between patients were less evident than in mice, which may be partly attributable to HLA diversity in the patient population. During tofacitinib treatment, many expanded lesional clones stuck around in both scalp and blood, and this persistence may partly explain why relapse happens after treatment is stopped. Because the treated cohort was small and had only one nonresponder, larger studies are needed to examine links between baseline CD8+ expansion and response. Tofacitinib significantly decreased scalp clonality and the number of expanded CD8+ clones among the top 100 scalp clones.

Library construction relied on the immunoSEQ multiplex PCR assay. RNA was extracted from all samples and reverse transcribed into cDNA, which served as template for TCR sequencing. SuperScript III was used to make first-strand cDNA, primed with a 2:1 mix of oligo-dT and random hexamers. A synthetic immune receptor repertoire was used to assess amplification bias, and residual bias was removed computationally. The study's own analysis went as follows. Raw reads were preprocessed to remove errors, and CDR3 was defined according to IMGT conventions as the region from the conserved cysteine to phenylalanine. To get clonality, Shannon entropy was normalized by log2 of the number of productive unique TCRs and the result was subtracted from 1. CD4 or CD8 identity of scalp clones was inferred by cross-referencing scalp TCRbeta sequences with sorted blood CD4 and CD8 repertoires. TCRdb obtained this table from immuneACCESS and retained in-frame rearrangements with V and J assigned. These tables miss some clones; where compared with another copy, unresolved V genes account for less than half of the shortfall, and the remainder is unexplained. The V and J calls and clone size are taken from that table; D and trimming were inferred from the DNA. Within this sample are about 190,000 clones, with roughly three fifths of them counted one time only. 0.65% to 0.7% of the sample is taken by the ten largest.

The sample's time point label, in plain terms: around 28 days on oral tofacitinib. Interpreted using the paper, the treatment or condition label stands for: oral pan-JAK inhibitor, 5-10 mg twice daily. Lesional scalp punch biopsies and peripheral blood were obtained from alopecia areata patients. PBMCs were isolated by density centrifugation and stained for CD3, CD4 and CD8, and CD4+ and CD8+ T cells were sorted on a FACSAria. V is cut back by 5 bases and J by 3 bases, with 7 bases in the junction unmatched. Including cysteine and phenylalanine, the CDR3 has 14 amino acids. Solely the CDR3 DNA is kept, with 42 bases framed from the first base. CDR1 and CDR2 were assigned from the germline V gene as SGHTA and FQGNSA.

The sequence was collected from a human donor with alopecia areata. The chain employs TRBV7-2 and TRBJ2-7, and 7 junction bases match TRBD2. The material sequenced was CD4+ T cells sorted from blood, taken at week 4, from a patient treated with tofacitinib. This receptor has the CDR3 CASSKGREFYEQYF. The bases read TGTGCCAGCAGCAAGGGGCGGGAGTTCTACGAGCAGTACTTC.